Below, 19 T cell receptor beta chains from the same sample are listed, as sequenced in a study of blood T cell repertoires in COVID-19. Clones were read by immunoSEQ multiplex PCR, and TCRdb kept only the in-frame ones, dropping some. The data show 80,000 to 100,000 clones, roughly 87% seen once. Sequencing input: peripheral blood. The receptors here all came from a woman between 50 and 59 years old with active or convalescent COVID-19.

The J gene is TRBJ1-1, the V gene TRBV20-1; D unclear. The CDR3 runs to 12 residues. The germline V gene encodes CDR1 DFQATT and CDR2 SNEGSKA (reference sequence). Deletions cut 6 bases from V and 4 bases from J, with 12 bases between. For the CDR3, the DNA is TGCAGTGCAAGTCCGAGGAGCACTGAAGCTTTCTTT. It is translated as CSASPRSTEAFF.

V and J are TRBV7-2 and TRBJ1-5; no firm D call. Looked up from germline, CDR1 is SGHTA and CDR2 is FQGNSA. CDR3 size: 13 residues. The V gene lost 4 bases and the J gene lost 2 bases, with 6 bases spanning the gap. The CDR3 nucleotides are TGTGCCAGCAGCTCAGGTCGCAATCAGCCCCAGCATTTT. Protein sequence: CASSSGRNQPQHF.

Only one count was recorded for this clone. CDR3 region: CASSSDFSPSRLYGYTF. CDR3 DNA sequence: TGTGCCAGCAGTTCGGACTTCTCGCCTTCCCGCTTATATGGCTACACCTTC. The chain is built from TRBV9 and TRBJ1-2, with D unclear. This CDR3 comprises 17 residues. Per germline, CDR1 SGDLS and CDR2 YYNGEE. V was pared by 5 bases and J by 5 bases, with 25 bases between.

CDR3 sequence (DNA): TGTGCCAGCTCACCCAGCGAAAGAAACACCATATATTTT. This codes for CASSPSERNTIYF. The V gene is TRBV18, the J gene TRBJ1-3; no definite D call. The CDR3 spans 13 residues. V dropped 3 bases and J dropped 5 bases, with 8 bases sitting between them. Germline assignment: CDR1 KGHSH and CDR2 LQKENI. The full variable domain, rest sourced from reference TRBV18 and TRBJ1-3, is NAGVMQNPRHLVRRRGQEARLRCSPMKGHSHVYWYRQLPEEGLKFMVYLQKENIIDESGMPKERFSAEFPKEGPSILRIQQVVRGDSAAYFCASSPSERNTIYFGEGSWLTVV.

V gene TRBV11-2 combines with J gene TRBJ1-6, with unresolved D. Germline-derived CDR1 and CDR2 are SGHAT and FQNNGV. The CDR3 is made up of 14 amino acids. The V and J ends lost 5 bases and 7 bases respectively, with 12 bases between them. The CDR3 region is CASSPPRRNSPLHF. CDR3 DNA: TGTGCCAGCAGCCCCCCGAGGAGGAATTCACCCCTCCACTTT.

The chain recombines TRBV5-1 with TRBJ2-1; 7 bases map to TRBD2. This CDR3 has 17 amino acids. V was pared by 0 bases and J by 0 bases, with 6 bases of the junction left unmatched. Germline CDR1 reads SGHRS; CDR2 reads YFSETQ. Here the CDR3 reads CASSLDGRGSSYNEQFF. For the CDR3, the DNA is TGCGCCAGCAGCTTGGACGGGCGGGGGAGCTCCTACAATGAGCAGTTCTTC.

In this sample, this clone turned up a few times. This chain connects TRBV14 to TRBJ1-1; D is possibly TRBD1 (6 bases). The CDR3 length is 13 residues. V was pared by 0 bases and J by 12 bases, with 14 bases between. The germline V gene encodes CDR1 SGHDN and CDR2 FVKESK. The CDR3 DNA reads as TGTGCCAGCAGCCAAGATCTCCAGGGGTGGACTTTCTTT. It specifies CASSQDLQGWTFF.

The J gene is TRBJ1-2, the V gene TRBV10-3, with 8 bases lining up with TRBD1. The V gene's germline CDR1 is ENHRY and CDR2 SYGVKD. V gave up 10 bases and J gave up 0 bases; unmatched junction bases: 4. The length of the CDR3 is 13 residues. The DNA of the CDR3 is TGTGCCAGCGGACAGGGAGCTAACTATGGCTACACCTTC. It translates to CASGQGANYGYTF.

This clone was found a few times. The CDR3 DNA follows: TGTGCCAGCAGCTTAATAGCGGCCGGGGAGCTGTTTTTT. Its translation is CASSLIAAGELFF. The chain links TRBV7-3 to TRBJ2-2; possibly TRBD2 for D (6 bases). Germline CDR1 and CDR2: SGHTA and FQGTGA. This CDR3 is 13 amino acids long. With 1 base removed from V and 6 bases from J, the gap between germline ends came to 6 bases.

The rearrangement uses TRBV30 and TRBJ1-2, with a tentative D call TRBD1 (5 bases). The germline V and J ends were trimmed by 5 bases and 5 bases, with 21 bases remaining between them. CDR3 length equals 15 residues. Germline assignment: CDR1 GTSNPN and CDR2 SVGIG (reference sequence). CDR3 nucleotide sequence: TGTGCCTGGGGAGAGGGGAAGGTCGATGGGTATGGCTACACCTTC. Protein product: CAWGEGKVDGYGYTF.

This clone was recorded once. The rearrangement links TRBV5-4 to TRBJ1-3, with TRBD1 matching over 9 bases. Germline CDR1 is SGHNT and CDR2 is YYREEE (reference sequence). The ends lost 0 bases at V and 6 bases at J; junction bases unmatched: 10. The CDR3 covers 17 residues. The CDR3 spells CASSLARGGQGENTIYF. In DNA, the CDR3 is TGTGCCAGCAGCTTGGCCCGGGGGGGACAGGGTGAAAACACCATATATTTT.

The chain has TRBV30 and TRBJ1-6; possible D gene TRBD1, 5 bases. V lost 0 bases, J lost 8 bases, and 11 bases lay in between. The V gene's germline CDR1 is GTSNPN and CDR2 SVGIG (reference sequence). The CDR3 consists of 14 residues. The CDR3 sequence: CAWSVGQGYSPLHF. The DNA for the CDR3 is TGTGCCTGGAGTGTTGGACAAGGATATTCACCCCTCCACTTT. The full variable domain, with the rest looked up from reference TRBV30 and TRBJ1-6, is SQTIHQWPATLVQPVGSPLSLECTVEGTSNPNLYWYRQAAGRGLQLLFYSVGIGQISSEVPQNLSASRPQDRQFILSSKKLLLSDSGFYLCAWSVGQGYSPLHFGNGTRLTVT.

J is TRBJ2-7 and V is TRBV7-9, with 7 nucleotides matching TRBD1. The CDR3 extends over 15 amino acids. The germline V gene encodes CDR1 SEHNR and CDR2 FQNEAQ (reference sequence). The V gene end was trimmed by 4 bases and the J gene end by 0 bases; junction bases not matched to a gene: 6. CDR3 nucleotides: TGTGCCAGCAGCTCGTACAGGGGAGTCTCCTACGAGCAGTACTTC. Residues: CASSSYRGVSYEQYF.

The chain carries TRBV6-2 or TRBV6-3 and TRBJ2-6; no definite D call. The CDR3 covers 18 residues. Germline V CDR1 and CDR2: MNHEY, SVGEGT. Trimming shortened V by 3 bases and J by 0 bases, and 15 bases separated the two germline ends. The CDR3 nucleotides read TGTGCCAGCAGTTATAAGGCAGGTGATATCTCTGGGGCCAACGTCCTGACTTTC. It codes for CASSYKAGDISGANVLTF.

J is TRBJ1-2 and V is TRBV9; 9 bases agree with TRBD1. The V gene end was trimmed by 5 bases and the J gene end by 5 bases; junction bases not matched to a gene: 10. Germline CDR1 SGDLS, CDR2 YYNGEE. CDR3 length: 15 residues. The chain's CDR3 is CASSAQSGTGYGYTF. In nucleotides, the CDR3 is TGTGCCAGCAGTGCCCAATCCGGGACAGGGTATGGCTACACCTTC.

The chain is built from TRBV19 and TRBJ2-7; D gene unclear. V dropped 4 bases and J dropped 6 bases, with 19 bases sitting between them. Germline values: CDR1 LNHDA, CDR2 SQIVND (reference sequence). CDR3 length: 15 residues. The CDR3 protein is CASSTSSSVVREQYF. Written as DNA, the CDR3 is TGTGCCAGTAGTACATCTTCTTCGGTCGTACGCGAGCAGTACTTC.

The chain is built from TRBV18 and TRBJ2-7, with TRBD2 identical over 7 bases. The CDR3 runs to 15 residues. V was clipped by 3 bases and J by 3 bases; unmatched bases: 8. From germline, CDR1 is KGHSH and CDR2 LQKENI. CDR3 DNA: TGTGCCAGCTCACCGGGCGGGGGTGTTAACTACGAGCAGTACTTC. Protein: CASSPGGGVNYEQYF.

The chain employs TRBV6-6 and TRBJ1-4, with 12 bases aligning to TRBD1. Germline values: CDR1 MNHNY, CDR2 SVGAGI (reference sequence). Losses at the gene ends were 7 bases for V and 9 bases for J; bases not matched to a gene: 9. CDR3 length: 15 amino acids. CDR3 sequence reads: CASTRGTGGEQKLFF. DNA for the CDR3: TGTGCCAGCACCCGAGGGACAGGGGGCGAGCAAAAACTGTTTTTT.

The chain carries TRBV6-5 and TRBJ1-5, with 9 bases matching TRBD1. V lost 7 bases, J lost 2 bases, and 6 bases stayed unmatched. The CDR3 has 15 amino acids. Per the germline V gene, CDR1 is MNHEY and CDR2 is SVGAGI. CDR3 sequence (DNA): TGTGCCAGCACTAACCGGGACAGGGGCAATCAGCCCCAGCATTTT. Residues: CASTNRDRGNQPQHF.